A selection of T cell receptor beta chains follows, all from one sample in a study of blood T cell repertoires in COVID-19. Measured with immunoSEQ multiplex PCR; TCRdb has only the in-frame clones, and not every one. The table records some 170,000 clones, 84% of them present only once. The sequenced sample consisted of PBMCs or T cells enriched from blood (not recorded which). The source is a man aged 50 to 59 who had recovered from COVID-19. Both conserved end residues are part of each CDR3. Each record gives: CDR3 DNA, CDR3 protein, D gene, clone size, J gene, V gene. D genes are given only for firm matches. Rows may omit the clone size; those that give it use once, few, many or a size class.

CDR3 DNA: TGTGCCAGCTCACCACTCTCCCAGGGGGCCCAAGCCGATGGCTACACCTTC; CDR3 protein: CASSPLSQGAQADGYTF; D gene: TRBD1; clone size: once; J gene: TRBJ1-2; V gene: TRBV18
CDR3 DNA: TGTGCCAGCAGTTCAACAGGGGTTTCTGAAGCTTTCTTT; CDR3 protein: CASSSTGVSEAFF; D gene: TRBD1; clone size: -; J gene: TRBJ1-1; V gene: TRBV7-9
CDR3 DNA: TGTGCCAGCTCACCCAACCGGGACAGCTATAATAGCAATCAGCCCCAGCATTTT; CDR3 protein: CASSPNRDSYNSNQPQHF; D gene: TRBD1; clone size: -; J gene: TRBJ1-5; V gene: TRBV18
CDR3 DNA: TGTGCCAGCAGCTTTGACATGACTCAGCCCCAGCATTTT; CDR3 protein: CASSFDMTQPQHF; D gene: -; clone size: once; J gene: TRBJ1-5; V gene: TRBV6-5
CDR3 DNA: TGTGCCAGCCTACAGACGAACACCGGGGAGCTGTTTTTT; CDR3 protein: CASLQTNTGELFF; D gene: -; clone size: -; J gene: TRBJ2-2; V gene: TRBV6-6
CDR3 DNA: TGTGCCAGCACCCGGGACATCCGGAGGGAAAAACTGTTTTTT; CDR3 protein: CASTRDIRREKLFF; D gene: -; clone size: -; J gene: TRBJ1-4; V gene: TRBV28
CDR3 DNA: TGCGCCAGCAGCTTGATGTTGGGGAGGACAGATACGCAGTATTTT; CDR3 protein: CASSLMLGRTDTQYF; D gene: -; clone size: -; J gene: TRBJ2-3; V gene: TRBV5-1
CDR3 DNA: TGCGCCAGCAGCTTGGTCCAGGGGTATAATTCACCCCTCCACTTT; CDR3 protein: CASSLVQGYNSPLHF; D gene: -; clone size: -; J gene: TRBJ1-6; V gene: TRBV5-1
CDR3 DNA: TGTGCCTGGAGCCGGGAGGTCTACAATGAGCAGTTCTTC; CDR3 protein: CAWSREVYNEQFF; D gene: TRBD2; clone size: -; J gene: TRBJ2-1; V gene: TRBV30
CDR3 DNA: TGCAGCGCCAGACTAGCGGGGGGCACAGATACGCAGTATTTT; CDR3 protein: CSARLAGGTDTQYF; D gene: TRBD2; clone size: -; J gene: TRBJ2-3; V gene: TRBV29-1
CDR3 DNA: TGTGCACGGCGGGGGGCCGACCAAGAGACCCAGTACTTC; CDR3 protein: CARRGADQETQYF; D gene: TRBD2; clone size: -; J gene: TRBJ2-5; V gene: TRBV30
CDR3 DNA: TGTGCCAGCAGCACATATTCCAACACTGAAGCTTTCTTT; CDR3 protein: CASSTYSNTEAFF; D gene: -; clone size: -; J gene: TRBJ1-1; V gene: TRBV13
CDR3 DNA: TGTGCCAGCAACAAAGGGACAGTCAACACTGAAGCTTTCTTT; CDR3 protein: CASNKGTVNTEAFF; D gene: TRBD1; clone size: -; J gene: TRBJ1-1; V gene: TRBV2
CDR3 DNA: TGTGCCAGCAGGCCGATAGGGGGGGGCGAGCAGTACTTC; CDR3 protein: CASRPIGGGEQYF; D gene: -; clone size: -; J gene: TRBJ2-7; V gene: TRBV7-8
CDR3 DNA: TGTGCCAGCAGCCAAGTTGCAGTCGGAGTTTCCTATAATTCACCCCTCCACTTT; CDR3 protein: CASSQVAVGVSYNSPLHF; D gene: -; clone size: -; J gene: TRBJ1-6; V gene: TRBV4-2
CDR3 DNA: TGTGCCAGCAGTAGCCGCGGGGGTCAATACAATGAGCAGTTCTTC; CDR3 protein: CASSSRGGQYNEQFF; D gene: TRBD2; clone size: -; J gene: TRBJ2-1; V gene: TRBV6-5
CDR3 DNA: TGTGCCAGCAGCTTCAGTATGAACACTGAAGCTTTCTTT; CDR3 protein: CASSFSMNTEAFF; D gene: -; clone size: -; J gene: TRBJ1-1; V gene: TRBV7-3
CDR3 DNA: TGTGCCAGCAGTGAAGCGTGGACAGCTGAAGCTTTCTTT; CDR3 protein: CASSEAWTAEAFF; D gene: -; clone size: -; J gene: TRBJ1-1; V gene: TRBV28
CDR3 DNA: TGTGCCAGCAGAGGCAACAGGGGCAATCAGCCCCAGCATTTT; CDR3 protein: CASRGNRGNQPQHF; D gene: -; clone size: -; J gene: TRBJ1-5; V gene: TRBV6-5
CDR3 DNA: TGTGCCAGCAGCGAGGCCGTAACCCATGGTACCGGGGAGCTGTTTTTT; CDR3 protein: CASSEAVTHGTGELFF; D gene: -; clone size: -; J gene: TRBJ2-2; V gene: TRBV7-9
CDR3 DNA: TGTGCCAGCAGTGAATTACGGGGGGTGGTCACCGGGGAGCTGTTTTTT; CDR3 protein: CASSELRGVVTGELFF; D gene: TRBD2; clone size: -; J gene: TRBJ2-2; V gene: TRBV25-1
CDR3 DNA: TGTGCCAGCAGCCAAAGCACTTCAAACTATGGCTACACCTTC; CDR3 protein: CASSQSTSNYGYTF; D gene: -; clone size: few; J gene: TRBJ1-2; V gene: TRBV7-9
CDR3 DNA: TGTGCCAGCAGCCAAGGACTAGCGGGGCCCGGGGAGCTGTTTTTT; CDR3 protein: CASSQGLAGPGELFF; D gene: TRBD2; clone size: -; J gene: TRBJ2-2; V gene: TRBV7-8
CDR3 DNA: TGTGCCAGCAGCCAAGTGACTAGCGGGGGGGCAACAGATACGCAGTATTTT; CDR3 protein: CASSQVTSGGATDTQYF; D gene: TRBD2; clone size: -; J gene: TRBJ2-3; V gene: TRBV4-2
CDR3 DNA: TGTGCCAGCAGCTTCACAGGGGGGGCTGAAGCTTTCTTT; CDR3 protein: CASSFTGGAEAFF; D gene: TRBD1; clone size: few; J gene: TRBJ1-1; V gene: TRBV5-4
CDR3 DNA: TGCAGCCCACAGGTCCTGAACACTGAAGCTTTCTTT; CDR3 protein: CSPQVLNTEAFF; D gene: -; clone size: once; J gene: TRBJ1-1; V gene: TRBV29-1
CDR3 DNA: TGTGCCAGCAGTGACGGGACAGGGGGCCGCACTGAAGCTTTCTTT; CDR3 protein: CASSDGTGGRTEAFF; D gene: TRBD1; clone size: -; J gene: TRBJ1-1; V gene: TRBV6-4
CDR3 DNA: TGTGCCAGCAGCGAAACGCTACTTCGGGCTGAAGCTTTCTTT; CDR3 protein: CASSETLLRAEAFF; D gene: -; clone size: -; J gene: TRBJ1-1; V gene: TRBV7-2
CDR3 DNA: TGTGCCAGCAGCCCCCAGGGCAGGAGCTCCTACGAGCAGTACTTC; CDR3 protein: CASSPQGRSSYEQYF; D gene: -; clone size: -; J gene: TRBJ2-7; V gene: TRBV7-6
CDR3 DNA: TGTGCCAGCAGCCCCCGACGAGGGCCCCAAAACATTCAGTACTTC; CDR3 protein: CASSPRRGPQNIQYF; D gene: -; clone size: -; J gene: TRBJ2-4; V gene: TRBV7-3
CDR3 DNA: TGTGCCAGCAGCCGTCGTTCTGGCGGCTCCTACGAGCAGTACTTC; CDR3 protein: CASSRRSGGSYEQYF; D gene: -; clone size: once; J gene: TRBJ2-7; V gene: TRBV27
CDR3 DNA: TGTGCCAGCGGACCGTTTGAGGGCCTTTCCTACGAGCAGTACTTC; CDR3 protein: CASGPFEGLSYEQYF; D gene: -; clone size: -; J gene: TRBJ2-7; V gene: TRBV14
CDR3 DNA: TGTGCCAGCTCACCATTGAGGGCCCAGGACTACAATGAGCAGTTCTTC; CDR3 protein: CASSPLRAQDYNEQFF; D gene: -; clone size: -; J gene: TRBJ2-1; V gene: TRBV18
CDR3 DNA: TGTGCCAGCAGCCAATCGGACGGGCAGGGGATTGGTGAGCAGTTCTTC; CDR3 protein: CASSQSDGQGIGEQFF; D gene: -; clone size: -; J gene: TRBJ2-1; V gene: TRBV16
CDR3 DNA: TGTGCCAGCAGCAAGGGACAGGGGGCAGGATCACCCCTCCACTTT; CDR3 protein: CASSKGQGAGSPLHF; D gene: TRBD1; clone size: few; J gene: TRBJ1-6; V gene: TRBV3-1/TRBV3-2
CDR3 DNA: TGTGCCAGCAGTGAGGGACAGGGGGCAGATACGCAGTATTTT; CDR3 protein: CASSEGQGADTQYF; D gene: TRBD1; clone size: many; J gene: TRBJ2-3; V gene: TRBV6-4
CDR3 DNA: TGCAGCGTTGATGCCGGGACAGGTAGAAACACCATATATTTT; CDR3 protein: CSVDAGTGRNTIYF; D gene: TRBD1; clone size: -; J gene: TRBJ1-3; V gene: TRBV29-1
CDR3 DNA: TGTGCCAGCAGCCCGGGACAGGGGGTTTCTGGGGCCAACGTCCTGACTTTC; CDR3 protein: CASSPGQGVSGANVLTF; D gene: TRBD1; clone size: few; J gene: TRBJ2-6; V gene: TRBV5-5
CDR3 DNA: TGTGCCAGCAGCTACGACAGCTACAATGAGCAGTTCTTC; CDR3 protein: CASSYDSYNEQFF; D gene: -; clone size: -; J gene: TRBJ2-1; V gene: TRBV5-5
CDR3 DNA: TGTGCCAGCAGTGAAACAGGGAGTTCACCCCTCCACTTT; CDR3 protein: CASSETGSSPLHF; D gene: -; clone size: -; J gene: TRBJ1-6; V gene: TRBV6-4
CDR3 DNA: TGTGCCAGTAGTATGGGACTGCGTTATGGCTACACCTTC; CDR3 protein: CASSMGLRYGYTF; D gene: -; clone size: few; J gene: TRBJ1-2; V gene: TRBV19
CDR3 DNA: TGTGCCACCAGCAGAGACAGATATGCAACTAATGAAAAACTGTTTTTT; CDR3 protein: CATSRDRYATNEKLFF; D gene: -; clone size: once; J gene: TRBJ1-4; V gene: TRBV15
CDR3 DNA: TGTGCCAGTAAGCTACGACAGAACTACGAGCAGTACTTC; CDR3 protein: CASKLRQNYEQYF; D gene: -; clone size: -; J gene: TRBJ2-7; V gene: TRBV28
CDR3 DNA: TGTGCCAGTAGTCCGACAGGCCCCTCTGGAAACACCATATATTTT; CDR3 protein: CASSPTGPSGNTIYF; D gene: -; clone size: -; J gene: TRBJ1-3; V gene: TRBV19
CDR3 DNA: TGTGCCAGCAGAGGAACAGGGGGCTATGGCTACACCTTC; CDR3 protein: CASRGTGGYGYTF; D gene: TRBD1; clone size: -; J gene: TRBJ1-2; V gene: TRBV14
CDR3 DNA: TGTGCCAGTAGTGAAGGGACAGCAATCAATTCACCCCTCCACTTT; CDR3 protein: CASSEGTAINSPLHF; D gene: TRBD1; clone size: -; J gene: TRBJ1-6; V gene: TRBV19
CDR3 DNA: TGTGCCAGCAGCTCAAACCGCGGGACAGTTGAAGCTTTCTTT; CDR3 protein: CASSSNRGTVEAFF; D gene: TRBD1; clone size: -; J gene: TRBJ1-1; V gene: TRBV7-2
CDR3 DNA: TGCGCCAGCAGTGAGATGGGACTAGCGGGGCTGAGCACAGATACGCAGTATTTT; CDR3 protein: CASSEMGLAGLSTDTQYF; D gene: TRBD2; clone size: -; J gene: TRBJ2-3; V gene: TRBV10-1
CDR3 DNA: TGTGCCAGCAGCCAGACACGAGAGGGACTGTTTTTT; CDR3 protein: CASSQTREGLFF; D gene: -; clone size: -; J gene: TRBJ1-4; V gene: TRBV2
CDR3 DNA: TGTGCCAGCAGCTTGACAGGGCCGAGCACTGAAGCTTTCTTT; CDR3 protein: CASSLTGPSTEAFF; D gene: -; clone size: -; J gene: TRBJ1-1; V gene: TRBV5-8
CDR3 DNA: TGTGCCTGGGATACAGGGGGCCGAATGCGTGGCTACACCTTC; CDR3 protein: CAWDTGGRMRGYTF; D gene: TRBD1; clone size: -; J gene: TRBJ1-2; V gene: TRBV30
CDR3 DNA: TGTGCCAGCAGGGGACAGGGGGATTCACCCCTCCACTTT; CDR3 protein: CASRGQGDSPLHF; D gene: TRBD1; clone size: -; J gene: TRBJ1-6; V gene: TRBV12-3/TRBV12-4
CDR3 DNA: TGTGCCATCAGTGACCCCGGGAAGAACACTGAAGCTTTCTTT; CDR3 protein: CAISDPGKNTEAFF; D gene: -; clone size: once; J gene: TRBJ1-1; V gene: TRBV10-3
CDR3 DNA: TGTGCCAGCAGCCAGATGCAGGTTTACGGAAACACCATATATTTT; CDR3 protein: CASSQMQVYGNTIYF; D gene: -; clone size: -; J gene: TRBJ1-3; V gene: TRBV3-1/TRBV3-2
CDR3 DNA: TGTGCCAGCAGGAGACAGGGCGGGGACACTGAAGCTTTCTTT; CDR3 protein: CASRRQGGDTEAFF; D gene: TRBD1; clone size: once; J gene: TRBJ1-1; V gene: TRBV3-1/TRBV3-2
CDR3 DNA: TGTGCCAGCAGCTTGCGAGGACAGGGTAACTATGGCTACACCTTC; CDR3 protein: CASSLRGQGNYGYTF; D gene: TRBD1; clone size: -; J gene: TRBJ1-2; V gene: TRBV9
CDR3 DNA: TGTGCTAGCAGCTTAGCGTTAGCGGCGTTGCAAGAGACCCAGTACTTC; CDR3 protein: CASSLALAALQETQYF; D gene: -; clone size: -; J gene: TRBJ2-5; V gene: TRBV7-7
CDR3 DNA: TGTGCCAGCAGCCCAGGACAGGGATACTACGAGCAGTACTTC; CDR3 protein: CASSPGQGYYEQYF; D gene: TRBD1; clone size: -; J gene: TRBJ2-7; V gene: TRBV7-8
CDR3 DNA: TGTGCCAGCAGCTTAGAAAACAGTGCCAAGCAGTTCTTC; CDR3 protein: CASSLENSAKQFF; D gene: -; clone size: few; J gene: TRBJ2-1; V gene: TRBV11-3